Sequencing of this T cell receptor beta chain was carried out in a study of shared clonotypes between healthy human individuals. In regard to this clone: At the DNA level, this CDR3 is encoded by other sequences in the same sample as well.

The method was immunoSEQ multiplex PCR; TCRdb's version includes in-frame clones alone and lacks a portion of them. The repertoire holds about 2.5 million clones, around 93% seen once, with 0.37% in the top ten. Germline V gives CDR1 SGHAT, CDR2 FQNNGV. Between the trimmed V and J ends, which lost 2 bases and 2 bases, there was a span of 11 bases. The CDR3 loop spans 15 amino acids. The chain is built from TRBV11-2 and TRBJ2-3; the D gene is possibly TRBD2 (7 bases). The sample was naive CD4+ T cells from PBMCs. The subset: CD45RA+ positively selected. The source is a man younger than 30 in good health. Some clones in this sample may be carry-over from other donors' samples. The CDR3 DNA reads TGTGCCAGCAGCTTAAGGGGGGGGTCCACAGATACGCAGTATTTT. It specifies CASSLRGGSTDTQYF.